Each of the 19 T cell receptor beta chains below was sequenced from the same sample in a study of T cell changes during pregnancy in multiple sclerosis. The repertoire was sequenced with immunoSEQ multiplex PCR; TCRdb's copy has only in-frame clones and lacks some. This table has over 35,000 clones, about 92% appearing once. The sample taken for sequencing was peripheral blood. The receptors here all came from a female donor with multiple sclerosis, enrolled in a pregnancy study.

This clone was recorded only once. This sequence joins TRBV9 and TRBJ2-7; 8 bases align to TRBD2. CDR1 SGDLS and CDR2 YYNGEE come from the germline V gene. This CDR3 contains 14 residues. After removal of 0 bases from V and 7 bases from J, the junction contained 6 bases not matched to a gene. The CDR3 region has the DNA TGTGCCAGCAGCGTAGCGGGAGGGCCCAGTGAGCAGTACTTC. This codes for CASSVAGGPSEQYF. Supplemented by reference TRBV9 and TRBJ2-7, the full variable domain reads DSGVTQTPKHLITATGQRVTLRCSPRSGDLSVYWYQQSLDQGLQFLIQYYNGEERAKGNILERFSAQQFPDLHSELNLSSLELGDSALYFCASSVAGGPSEQYFGPGTRLTVT.

This clone was seen more than once but under ten times. The chain has TRBV28 and TRBJ1-5; D is perhaps TRBD1 (6 bases). Looked up from germline, CDR1 is MDHEN and CDR2 is SYDVKM. Trimming shortened V by 5 bases and J by 7 bases, and 15 bases separated the two germline ends. This CDR3 comprises 14 residues. Written as DNA, the CDR3 is TGTGCCAGCAGTATCTCAGGGGAGAACCAGCCCCAGCATTTT. Residues: CASSISGENQPQHF. Variable domain in full (rest from reference TRBV28 and TRBJ1-5): DVKVTQSSRYLVKRTGEKVFLECVQDMDHENMFWYRQDPGLGLRLIYFSYDVKMKEKGDIPEGYSVSREKKERFSLILESASTNQTSMYLCASSISGENQPQHFGDGTRLSIL.

V and J are TRBV6-6 and TRBJ2-2; possible D gene TRBD2, 5 bases. Per germline, CDR1 MNHNY and CDR2 SVGAGI (reference sequence). This CDR3 has 15 amino acids. Trimming took 2 bases from V and 3 from J, leaving 10 bases between them. CDR3 bases: TGTGCCAGCAGTTACGAAGGACTCGACACCGGGGAGCTGTTTTTT. As protein: CASSYEGLDTGELFF.

The J gene is TRBJ2-3, the V gene TRBV5-6; no reliable D call. Germline V gene sequence: CDR1 SGHDT, CDR2 YYEEEE. Trimming cost V 4 bases and J 7 bases, with 16 bases left between them. There are 14 residues in the CDR3. DNA for the CDR3: TGTGCCAGCAGCCCCATTGGGGTGACGCATACGCAGTATTTT. This translates into CASSPIGVTHTQYF.

The chain joins TRBV30 to TRBJ1-2; D is undetermined. Germline V gene sequence: CDR1 GTSNPN, CDR2 SVGIG (reference sequence). Trimming shortened V by 3 bases and J by 2 bases, and 13 bases separated the two germline ends. The CDR3 has 14 residues. This CDR3 reads CAWSPEGKNYGYTF. The CDR3 DNA reads as TGTGCCTGGAGCCCGGAAGGGAAAAACTATGGCTACACCTTC.

This clone was recorded a few times. The rearrangement uses TRBV5-1 and TRBJ2-1; D not certain. The CDR3 runs 12 residues. Germline CDR1 and CDR2: SGHRS and YFSETQ. V shed 5 bases and J shed 3 bases, with 6 bases lying between them. The CDR3: CASRPDYNEQFF. CDR3 nucleotides: TGCGCCAGCAGACCAGACTACAATGAGCAGTTCTTC.

V gene TRBV7-8 combines with J gene TRBJ2-1, with 13 bases lining up with TRBD2. Germline CDR1 and CDR2: SGHVS and FQNEAQ. The V and J ends lost 4 bases and 0 bases, in that order; junction bases with no gene match: 6. The CDR3 spans 18 residues. This CDR3 is CASSSGLAGASSYNEQFF. CDR3 sequence (DNA): TGTGCCAGCAGCTCCGGACTAGCGGGGGCCTCCTCCTACAATGAGCAGTTCTTC.

V is TRBV11-2 and J is TRBJ2-3; TRBD2 is a possible D gene (6 bases). Germline CDR1 SGHAT, CDR2 FQNNGV. Trimming cost V 8 bases and J 9 bases, with 27 bases left between them. This CDR3 is 16 amino acids long. CDR3 loop: CASLDRRDSRPETQYF. CDR3 coding DNA: TGTGCCAGCCTAGACCGCCGGGACTCCCGTCCGGAGACGCAGTATTTT.

The rearrangement links TRBV2 to TRBJ2-1, with D possibly being TRBD1 (6 bases). Trimming pared 8 bases from V and 8 bases from J, leaving 13 bases between. Germline values: CDR1 SNHLY, CDR2 FYNNEI. The CDR3 has 12 amino acids. The chain's CDR3 is CASSSGADEQFF. In nucleotides, the CDR3 is TGTGCCAGCTCCTCAGGGGCGGATGAGCAGTTCTTC.

V usage is TRBV9 and J usage is TRBJ1-1, with D perhaps matching TRBD1 (5 bases). The germline CDR1 and CDR2 sequences are SGDLS and YYNGEE. The ends were cut back, 2 bases at V and 5 bases at J, with 10 bases in the middle. The CDR3 runs to 13 residues. The CDR3 reads CASSVTRVTEAFF. DNA for the CDR3: TGTGCCAGCAGCGTCACCAGGGTTACTGAAGCTTTCTTT.

The V call is TRBV4-1, the J call TRBJ1-2; D remains ambiguous. The V end lost 0 bases, the J end lost 8 bases, and 13 bases lay between the germline ends. This CDR3 region has 14 residues. CDR1 and CDR2 from the germline V gene are MGHRA and YSYEKL. The CDR3 here is CASSQEGTLGGYTF. The CDR3 bases are TGCGCCAGCAGCCAAGAAGGTACCCTCGGGGGCTACACCTTC.

CDR3 sequence: CASSDPPFIADTQYF. As DNA, the CDR3 is TGTGCCAGCAGTGATCCCCCCTTCATAGCAGATACGCAGTATTTT. The chain combines TRBV6-1 with TRBJ2-3; D is unclear. The CDR3 contains 15 residues. V lost 3 bases and J 4 bases, leaving 14 bases between the germline ends. Germline values: CDR1 MNHNS, CDR2 SASEGT.

This chain's CDR3 is CASSPRQGLMNTEAFF. CDR3 nucleotide sequence: TGTGCCAGCAGTCCCCGACAGGGCCTCATGAACACTGAAGCTTTCTTT. The chain has TRBV6-6 and TRBJ1-1, with 7 bases aligning to TRBD1. V lost 5 bases to trimming and J lost 0 bases; unmatched junction nucleotides: 9. Per germline, CDR1 MNHNY and CDR2 SVGAGI (reference sequence). The CDR3 runs to 16 residues.

J is TRBJ2-5 and V is TRBV11-2; no firm D call. This CDR3 has 12 amino acids. V was shortened by 6 bases and J by 2 bases, with 7 bases between the two germline ends. Looked up from germline, CDR1 is SGHAT and CDR2 is FQNNGV. In nucleotides, the CDR3 is TGTGCCAGCAGTCCACAACAAGAGACCCAGTACTTC. It specifies CASSPQQETQYF.

V usage is TRBV9 and J usage is TRBJ2-7; D perhaps matches TRBD2 (6 bases). The CDR3 consists of 12 residues. V gave up 4 bases and J gave up 4 bases, with 9 bases separating them. Germline CDR1 SGDLS, CDR2 YYNGEE. The CDR3 nucleotides are TGTGCCAGCAGCCAGAGCGGGTACGAGCAGTACTTC. Its protein is CASSQSGYEQYF.

The gene calls are TRBV5-1 and TRBJ1-3, with a tentative D call TRBD1 (5 bases). Germline V gene data show CDR1 as SGHRS and CDR2 as YFSETQ. This CDR3 comprises 14 residues. Trimming shortened V by 0 bases and J by 8 bases, and 12 bases separated the two germline ends. CDR3 in amino acids: CASSLEGALDTIYF. The CDR3 coding sequence is TGCGCCAGCAGCTTGGAAGGGGCCTTGGACACCATATATTTT.

The genes are TRBV30 and TRBJ1-1, with 7 bases matching TRBD1. The V gene end was trimmed by 5 bases and the J gene end by 5 bases; junction bases not matched to a gene: 5. Per the germline V gene, CDR1 is GTSNPN and CDR2 is SVGIG (reference sequence). CDR3 length: 12 residues. The CDR3 loop is CAWHRGGTEAFF. In DNA form, the CDR3 reads TGTGCCTGGCACAGGGGTGGAACTGAAGCTTTCTTT.

This chain links TRBV6-1 with TRBJ2-1; TRBD2 matches at 10 bases. This CDR3 contains 15 residues. Germline CDR1 is MNHNS and CDR2 is SASEGT. J was trimmed by 9 bases and V by 2 bases; bases with no gene match: 7. CDR3 protein: CASSELAGGMGEQFF. The CDR3 nucleotides are TGTGCCAGCAGTGAATTAGCGGGAGGAATGGGTGAGCAGTTCTTC.

The V and J genes are TRBV25-1 and TRBJ2-3, with 8 bases lining up with TRBD2. Germline CDR1 and CDR2: MGHDK and SYGVNS. The J segment lost 5 bases and the V segment lost 3 bases, leaving 10 bases of the junction unmatched. This CDR3 is 16 amino acids long. CDR3 DNA: TGTGCCAGCAGTGAGGGACGGGAGGGCCATGTAGATACGCAGTATTTT. Protein: CASSEGREGHVDTQYF.